This TCR beta chain was recorded in a study of blood T cell repertoires in COVID-19. Study summary: Sources were T cells, B-cell-depleted T cells, or PBMCs; the material itself was cDNA or gDNA.

CDR1 and CDR2 from the germline V gene are SEHNR and FQNEAQ (reference sequence). The length of the CDR3 is 13 residues. V shed 5 bases and J shed 2 bases, with 9 bases lying between them. TCRdb keeps only in-frame clones here, not all; method: immunoSEQ multiplex PCR. Among 200,000 to 250,000 clones listed, 85% to 90% were seen once. This chain joins TRBV7-9 and TRBJ1-1, with D tentatively TRBD1 (5 bases). The receptor was derived from a woman aged 45-65 years who had recovered from COVID-19. Sequenced sample: PBMCs or T cells enriched from blood (not recorded which). CDR3 in amino acids: CASSRGGNTEAFF. In nucleotides, the CDR3 is TGTGCCAGCAGCCGGGGGGGAAACACTGAAGCTTTCTTT.